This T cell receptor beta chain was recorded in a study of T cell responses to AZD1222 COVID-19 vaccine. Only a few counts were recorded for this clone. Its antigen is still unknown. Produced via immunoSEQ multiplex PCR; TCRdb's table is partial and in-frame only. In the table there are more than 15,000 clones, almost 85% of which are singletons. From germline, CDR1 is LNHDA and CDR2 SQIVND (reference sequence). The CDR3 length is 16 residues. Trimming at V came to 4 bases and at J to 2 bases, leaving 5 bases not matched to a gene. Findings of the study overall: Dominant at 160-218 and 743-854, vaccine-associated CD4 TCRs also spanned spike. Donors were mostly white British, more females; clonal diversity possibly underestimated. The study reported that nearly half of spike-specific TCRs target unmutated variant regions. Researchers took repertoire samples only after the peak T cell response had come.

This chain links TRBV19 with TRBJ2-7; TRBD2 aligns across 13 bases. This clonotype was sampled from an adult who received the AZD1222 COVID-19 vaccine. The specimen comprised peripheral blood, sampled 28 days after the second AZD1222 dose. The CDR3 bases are TGTGCCAGTAGTACCGGGACTAGCGGGGAGGCCTACGAGCAGTACTTC. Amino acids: CASSTGTSGEAYEQYF.